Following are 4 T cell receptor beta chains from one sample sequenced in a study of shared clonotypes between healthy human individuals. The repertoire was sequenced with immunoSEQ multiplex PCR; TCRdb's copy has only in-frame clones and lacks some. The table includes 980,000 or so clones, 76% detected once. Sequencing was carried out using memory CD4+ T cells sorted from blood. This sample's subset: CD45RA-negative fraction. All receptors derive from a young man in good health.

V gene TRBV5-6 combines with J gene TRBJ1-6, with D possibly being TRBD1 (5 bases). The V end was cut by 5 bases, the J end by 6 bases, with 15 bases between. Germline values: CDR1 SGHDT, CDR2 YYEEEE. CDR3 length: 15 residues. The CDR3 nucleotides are TGTGCCAGCAGGGAATGGGGGGTTGGTAATTCACCCCTCCACTTT. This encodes CASREWGVGNSPLHF.

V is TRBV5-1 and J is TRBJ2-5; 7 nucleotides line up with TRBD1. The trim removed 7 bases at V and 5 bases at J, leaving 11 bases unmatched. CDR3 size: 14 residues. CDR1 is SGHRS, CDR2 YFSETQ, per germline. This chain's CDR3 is CASRTGTASETQYF. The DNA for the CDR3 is TGCGCCAGCCGTACCGGGACAGCCTCGGAGACCCAGTACTTC.

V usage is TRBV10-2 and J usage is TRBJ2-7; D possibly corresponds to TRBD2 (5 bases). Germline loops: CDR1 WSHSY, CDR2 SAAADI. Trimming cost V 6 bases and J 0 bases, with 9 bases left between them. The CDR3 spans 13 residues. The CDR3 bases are TGCGCCAGCAGAGGTAGCGTCTCCTACGAGCAGTACTTC. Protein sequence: CASRGSVSYEQYF.

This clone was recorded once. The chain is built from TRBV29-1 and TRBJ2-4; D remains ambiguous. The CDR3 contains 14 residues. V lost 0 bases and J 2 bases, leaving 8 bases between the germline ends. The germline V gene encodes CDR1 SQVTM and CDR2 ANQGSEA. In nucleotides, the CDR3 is TGCAGCGTTGAAGATAGAACTACCAAAAACATTCAGTACTTC. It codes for CSVEDRTTKNIQYF. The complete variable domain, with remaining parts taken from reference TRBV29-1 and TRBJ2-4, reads SAVISQKPSRDICQRGTSLTIQCQVDSQVTMMFWYRQQPGQSLTLIATANQGSEATYESGFVIDKFPISRPNLTFSTLTVSNMSPEDSSIYLCSVEDRTTKNIQYFGAGTRLSVL.